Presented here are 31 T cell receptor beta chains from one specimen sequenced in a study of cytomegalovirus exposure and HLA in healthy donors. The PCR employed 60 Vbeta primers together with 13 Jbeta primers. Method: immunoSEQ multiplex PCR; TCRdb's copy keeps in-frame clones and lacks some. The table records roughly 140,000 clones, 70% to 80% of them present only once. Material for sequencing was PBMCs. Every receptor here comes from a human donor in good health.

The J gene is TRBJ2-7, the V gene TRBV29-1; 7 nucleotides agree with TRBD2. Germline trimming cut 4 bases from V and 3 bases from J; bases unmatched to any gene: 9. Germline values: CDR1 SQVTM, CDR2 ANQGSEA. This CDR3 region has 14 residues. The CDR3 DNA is TGCAGCGTTGGTGGGGTCGGGGGGTTCTACGAGCAGTACTTC. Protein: CSVGGVGGFYEQYF.

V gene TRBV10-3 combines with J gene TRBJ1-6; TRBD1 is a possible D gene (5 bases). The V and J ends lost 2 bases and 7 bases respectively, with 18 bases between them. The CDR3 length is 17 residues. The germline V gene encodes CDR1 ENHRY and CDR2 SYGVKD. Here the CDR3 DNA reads TGTGCCATCAGTGAGGGTGGGGCTGACAGAACCAATTCACCCCTCCACTTT. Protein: CAISEGGADRTNSPLHF.

The CDR3 loop reads CASSLNGFAGYTF. In DNA form, the CDR3 reads TGTGCCAGCAGTTTAAACGGGTTCGCTGGCTACACCTTC. The chain is built from TRBV27 and TRBJ1-2; D call uncertain. This CDR3 is built from 13 residues. Germline assignment: CDR1 MNHEY and CDR2 SMNVEV (reference sequence). V was cut by 2 bases and J by 7 bases, with 11 bases left in between.

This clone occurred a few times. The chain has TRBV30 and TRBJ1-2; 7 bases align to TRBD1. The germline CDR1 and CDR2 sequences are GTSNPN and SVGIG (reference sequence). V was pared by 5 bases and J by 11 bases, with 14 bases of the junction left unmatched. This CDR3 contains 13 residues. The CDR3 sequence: CAWATGNDEGYTF. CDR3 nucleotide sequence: TGTGCCTGGGCGACAGGGAATGATGAAGGGTACACCTTC.

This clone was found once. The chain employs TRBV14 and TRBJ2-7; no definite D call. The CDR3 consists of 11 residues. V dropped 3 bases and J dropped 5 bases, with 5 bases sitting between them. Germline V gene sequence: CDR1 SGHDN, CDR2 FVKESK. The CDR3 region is CASSQAHEQYF. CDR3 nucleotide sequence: TGTGCCAGCAGCCAGGCACACGAGCAGTACTTC.

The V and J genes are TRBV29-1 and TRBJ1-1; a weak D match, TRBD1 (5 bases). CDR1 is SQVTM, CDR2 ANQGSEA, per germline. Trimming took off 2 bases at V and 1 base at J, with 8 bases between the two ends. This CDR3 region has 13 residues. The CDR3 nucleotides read TGCAGCGTTGAAAGGCAGGGGAACACTGAAGCTTTCTTT. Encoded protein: CSVERQGNTEAFF.

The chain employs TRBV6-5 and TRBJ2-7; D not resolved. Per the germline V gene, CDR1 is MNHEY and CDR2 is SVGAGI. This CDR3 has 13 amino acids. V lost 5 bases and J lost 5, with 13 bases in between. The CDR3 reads CASSLMVANEQYF. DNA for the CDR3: TGTGCCAGCAGTCTCATGGTGGCCAACGAGCAGTACTTC.

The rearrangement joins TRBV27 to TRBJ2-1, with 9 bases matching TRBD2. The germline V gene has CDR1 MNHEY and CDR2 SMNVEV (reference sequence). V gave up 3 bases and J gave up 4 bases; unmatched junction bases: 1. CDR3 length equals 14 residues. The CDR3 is CASSLTSGYNEQFF. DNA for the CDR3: TGTGCCAGCAGTTTGACTAGCGGATACAATGAGCAGTTCTTC.

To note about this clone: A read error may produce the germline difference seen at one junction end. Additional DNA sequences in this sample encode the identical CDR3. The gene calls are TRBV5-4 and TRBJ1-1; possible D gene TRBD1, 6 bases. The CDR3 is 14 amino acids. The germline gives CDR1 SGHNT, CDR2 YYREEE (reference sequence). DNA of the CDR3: TGTGCCAGCAGCGCGGGGGGGCGGGAAACTGAGGCTTTCTTT. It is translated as CASSAGGRETEAFF.

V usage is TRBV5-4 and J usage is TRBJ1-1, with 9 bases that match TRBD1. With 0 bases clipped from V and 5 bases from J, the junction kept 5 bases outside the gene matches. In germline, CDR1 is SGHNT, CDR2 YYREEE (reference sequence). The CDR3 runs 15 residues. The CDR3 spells CASSLGRTGETEAFF. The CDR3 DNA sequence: TGTGCCAGCAGCTTGGGCAGGACAGGGGAGACTGAAGCTTTCTTT.

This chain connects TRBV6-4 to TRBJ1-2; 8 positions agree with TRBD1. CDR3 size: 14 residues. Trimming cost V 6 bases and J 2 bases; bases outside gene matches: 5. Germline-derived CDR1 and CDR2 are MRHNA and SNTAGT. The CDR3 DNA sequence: TGTGCCAGCAGCCCCCGACAGGGGAACTATGGCTACACCTTC. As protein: CASSPRQGNYGYTF.

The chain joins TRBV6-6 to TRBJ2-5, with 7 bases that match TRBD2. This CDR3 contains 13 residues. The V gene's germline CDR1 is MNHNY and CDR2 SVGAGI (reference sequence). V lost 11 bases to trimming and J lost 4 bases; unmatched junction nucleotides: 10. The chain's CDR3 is CAGRGGGRETQYF. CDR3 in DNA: TGTGCCGGGAGGGGCGGAGGTCGAGAGACCCAGTACTTC.

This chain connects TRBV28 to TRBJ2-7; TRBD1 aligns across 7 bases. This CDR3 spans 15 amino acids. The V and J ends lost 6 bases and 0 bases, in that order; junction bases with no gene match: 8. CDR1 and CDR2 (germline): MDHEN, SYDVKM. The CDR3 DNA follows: TGTGCCAGCAGCTCTACAGGGGAAAGCTCCTACGAGCAGTACTTC. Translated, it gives CASSSTGESSYEQYF.

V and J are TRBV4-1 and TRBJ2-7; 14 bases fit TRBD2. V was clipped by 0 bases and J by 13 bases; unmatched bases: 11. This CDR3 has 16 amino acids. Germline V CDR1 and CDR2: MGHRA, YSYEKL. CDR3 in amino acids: CASSQDIRLAGGLVYF. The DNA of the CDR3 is TGCGCCAGCAGCCAAGACATCCGACTAGCGGGGGGGCTTGTATACTTC.

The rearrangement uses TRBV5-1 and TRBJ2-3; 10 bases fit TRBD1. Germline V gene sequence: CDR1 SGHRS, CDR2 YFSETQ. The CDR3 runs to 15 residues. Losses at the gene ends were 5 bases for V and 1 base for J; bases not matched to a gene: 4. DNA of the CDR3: TGCGCCAGCAGTGACGGGACAGGGGGCACAGATACGCAGTATTTT. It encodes CASSDGTGGTDTQYF. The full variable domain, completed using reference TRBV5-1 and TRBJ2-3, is KAGVTQTPRYLIKTRGQQVTLSCSPISGHRSVSWYQQTPGQGLQFLFEYFSETQRNKGNFPGRFSGRQFSNSRSEMNVSTLELGDSALYLCASSDGTGGTDTQYFGPGTRLTVL.

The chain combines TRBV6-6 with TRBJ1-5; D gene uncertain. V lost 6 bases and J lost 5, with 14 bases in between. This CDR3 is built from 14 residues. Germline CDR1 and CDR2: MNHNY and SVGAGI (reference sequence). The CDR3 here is CASSPIDNYQPQHF. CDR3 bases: TGTGCCAGCAGCCCGATCGACAACTATCAGCCCCAGCATTTT.

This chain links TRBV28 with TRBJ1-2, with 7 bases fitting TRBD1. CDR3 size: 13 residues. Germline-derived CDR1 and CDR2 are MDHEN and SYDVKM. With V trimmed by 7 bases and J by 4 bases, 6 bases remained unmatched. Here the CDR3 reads CASTGGGGYGYTF. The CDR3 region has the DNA TGTGCCAGCACAGGGGGAGGCGGCTATGGCTACACCTTC.

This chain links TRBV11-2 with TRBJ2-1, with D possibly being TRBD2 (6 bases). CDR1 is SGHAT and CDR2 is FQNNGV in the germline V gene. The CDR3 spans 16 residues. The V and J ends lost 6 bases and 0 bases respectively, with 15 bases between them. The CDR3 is CASRRGLPSSYNEQFF. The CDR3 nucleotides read TGTGCCAGCAGAAGGGGACTTCCGAGCTCCTACAATGAGCAGTTCTTC.

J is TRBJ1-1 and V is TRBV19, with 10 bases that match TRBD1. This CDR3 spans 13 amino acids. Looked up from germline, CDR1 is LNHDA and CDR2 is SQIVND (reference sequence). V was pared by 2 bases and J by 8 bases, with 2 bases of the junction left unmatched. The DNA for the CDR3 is TGTGCCAGTAGTATAAAGACAGGGGGCGAAGCTTTCTTT. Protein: CASSIKTGGEAFF. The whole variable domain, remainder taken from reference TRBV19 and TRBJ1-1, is DGGITQSPKYLFRKEGQNVTLSCEQNLNHDAMYWYRQDPGQGLRLIYYSQIVNDFQKGDIAEGYSVSREKKESFPLTVTSAQKNPTAFYLCASSIKTGGEAFFGQGTRLTVV.

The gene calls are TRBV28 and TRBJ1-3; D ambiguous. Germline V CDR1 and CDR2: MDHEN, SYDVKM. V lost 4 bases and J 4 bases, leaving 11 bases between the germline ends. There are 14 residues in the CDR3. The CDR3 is CASSSPFGGNTIYF. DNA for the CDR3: TGTGCCAGCAGTTCCCCTTTCGGGGGAAACACCATATATTTT.

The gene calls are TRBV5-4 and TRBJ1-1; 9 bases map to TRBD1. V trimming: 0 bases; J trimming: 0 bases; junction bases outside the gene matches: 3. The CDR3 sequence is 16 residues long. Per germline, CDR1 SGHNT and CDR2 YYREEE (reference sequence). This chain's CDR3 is CASSLDRGLMNTEAFF. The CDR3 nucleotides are TGTGCCAGCAGCTTGGACAGGGGGCTGATGAACACTGAAGCTTTCTTT.

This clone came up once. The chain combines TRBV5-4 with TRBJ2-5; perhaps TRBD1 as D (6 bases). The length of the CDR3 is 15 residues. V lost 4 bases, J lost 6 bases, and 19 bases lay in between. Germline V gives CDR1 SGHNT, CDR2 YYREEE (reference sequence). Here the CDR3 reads CASSAPNRDEKTQYF. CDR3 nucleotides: TGTGCCAGCAGCGCTCCCAACAGGGACGAAAAGACCCAGTACTTC.

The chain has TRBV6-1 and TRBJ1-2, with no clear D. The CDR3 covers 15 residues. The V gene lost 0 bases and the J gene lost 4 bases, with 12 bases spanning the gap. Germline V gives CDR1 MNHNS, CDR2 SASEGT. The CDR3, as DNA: TGTGCCAGCAGTGAAGCGAACACAGTGAGCTATGGCTACACCTTC. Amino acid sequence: CASSEANTVSYGYTF.

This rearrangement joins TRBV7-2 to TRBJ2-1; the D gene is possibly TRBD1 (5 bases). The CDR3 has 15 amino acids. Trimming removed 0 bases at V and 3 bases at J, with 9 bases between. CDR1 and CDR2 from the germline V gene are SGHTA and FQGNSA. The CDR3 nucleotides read TGTGCCAGCAGCTTAGCCAGGGTGGGCTACAATGAGCAGTTCTTC. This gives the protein CASSLARVGYNEQFF.

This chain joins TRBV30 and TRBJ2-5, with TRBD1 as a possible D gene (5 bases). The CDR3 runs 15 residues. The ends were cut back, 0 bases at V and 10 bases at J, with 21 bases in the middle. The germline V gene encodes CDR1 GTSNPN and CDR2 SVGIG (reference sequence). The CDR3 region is CAWSVKQVQRRNQYF. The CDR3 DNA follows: TGTGCCTGGAGTGTGAAACAGGTCCAAAGAAGAAACCAGTACTTC.

The CDR3 loop reads CASSLGQSNYGYTF. In DNA form, the CDR3 reads TGTGCCAGCAGCTTGGGACAGAGTAACTATGGCTACACCTTC. This chain uses TRBV5-6 with TRBJ1-2; a weak D match, TRBD1 (5 bases). Deletions cut 0 bases from V and 1 base from J, with 7 bases between. Per the germline V gene, CDR1 is SGHDT and CDR2 is YYEEEE. The CDR3 runs 14 residues.

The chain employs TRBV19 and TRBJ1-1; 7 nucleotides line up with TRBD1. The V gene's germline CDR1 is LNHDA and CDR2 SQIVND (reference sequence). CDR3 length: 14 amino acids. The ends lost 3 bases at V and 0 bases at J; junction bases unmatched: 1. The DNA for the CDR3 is TGTGCCAGTAGTATCGACAGGGTGAACACTGAAGCTTTCTTT. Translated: CASSIDRVNTEAFF. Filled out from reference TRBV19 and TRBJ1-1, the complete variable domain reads DGGITQSPKYLFRKEGQNVTLSCEQNLNHDAMYWYRQDPGQGLRLIYYSQIVNDFQKGDIAEGYSVSREKKESFPLTVTSAQKNPTAFYLCASSIDRVNTEAFFGQGTRLTVV.

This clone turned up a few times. The CDR3, as DNA: TGTGCCAGCAGTTACTCAACAGGGGGCCTTAATGAGCAGTTCTTC. It is translated as CASSYSTGGLNEQFF. The chain uses TRBV6-5 and TRBJ2-1; 9 positions match TRBD1. The CDR3 contains 15 residues. The germline gives CDR1 MNHEY, CDR2 SVGAGI. V was pared by 0 bases and J by 7 bases, with 4 bases of the junction left unmatched.

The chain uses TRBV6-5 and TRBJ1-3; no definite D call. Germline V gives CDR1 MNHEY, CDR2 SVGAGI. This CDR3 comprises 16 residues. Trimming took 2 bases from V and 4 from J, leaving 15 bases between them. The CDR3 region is CASSYTGLNPGNTIYF. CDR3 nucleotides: TGTGCCAGCAGTTACACCGGACTGAACCCAGGAAACACCATATATTTT.

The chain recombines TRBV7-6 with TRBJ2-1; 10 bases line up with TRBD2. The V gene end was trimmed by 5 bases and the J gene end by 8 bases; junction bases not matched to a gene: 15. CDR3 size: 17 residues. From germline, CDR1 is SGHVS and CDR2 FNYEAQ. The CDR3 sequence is CASSPYFASGRSDEQFF. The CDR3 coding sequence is TGTGCCAGCAGCCCCTATTTCGCTAGCGGGAGATCCGATGAGCAGTTCTTC.

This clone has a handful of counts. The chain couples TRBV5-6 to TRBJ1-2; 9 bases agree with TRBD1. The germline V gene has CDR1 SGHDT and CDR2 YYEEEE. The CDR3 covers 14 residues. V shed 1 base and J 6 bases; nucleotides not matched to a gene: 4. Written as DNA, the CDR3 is TGTGCCAGCAGCTTGATCGACAGGGGGAATGGCTACACCTTC. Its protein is CASSLIDRGNGYTF.